The present T cell receptor beta chain was sequenced within a study of cytomegalovirus exposure and HLA in healthy donors. Study results and limitations: A later analysis showed TCR association rates differing by HLA locus, peaking at DRB1 and lowest at HLA-C. The productive fraction for most TCR beta V segments was about 90% or about 30% in an earlier analysis.

The CDR3 has 14 residues. CDR1 and CDR2 from the germline V gene are MGHRA and YSYEKL. Trimming left V 4 bases short and J 3 bases short, with 13 bases between. In regard to this clone: Antigen unknown.

The PCR had 60 Vbeta and 13 Jbeta primers. Assay: immunoSEQ multiplex PCR; the TCRdb copy retains only in-frame clones and omits some. The table includes about 160,000 clones, approximately 78% detected once. The sample comprised PBMCs. The rearrangement links TRBV4-1 to TRBJ2-7; D possibly corresponds to TRBD1 (6 bases). This receptor was obtained from a girl aged 2 to 9 in good health and CMV-seropositive. This CDR3 is CASSRAGVGYEQYF. The CDR3 DNA follows: TGCGCCAGCAGCCGCGCAGGGGTAGGCTACGAGCAGTACTTC.